This TCR beta chain was identified during a study of blood T cells in healthy people across ages. The authors ran a second PCR of 7 to 11 cycles using a sample-barcoded 5' primer and a J-beta primer mix. Researchers report that each sample yielded at least 3 million CDR3-containing paired-end reads. TCRdb ran MiXCR on the 5' RACE reads and lists one entry per CDR3 protein. The data hold roughly 2 million distinct CDR3 sequences, with 49% observed a single time. CDR1 SGHKS and CDR2 YYEKEE come from the germline V gene (reference sequence). V was cut by 2 bases and J by 3 bases, with 12 bases left in between. The CDR3 consists of 14 residues. The individuals who served as donors were healthy Caucasians living in Russia, aged about 6 to 100.

The sample comprised blood. The J gene is TRBJ2-7, the V gene TRBV5-5; D is unclear. The receptor comes from a middle-aged woman in good health. The CDR3 nucleotides read TGTGCCAGCAGCTTAAGAGAGGCGATCTACGAGCAGTACTTC. Translated, it gives CASSLREAIYEQYF.